These 22 T cell receptor beta chains share one sample of origin, sequenced in a study of blood T cell repertoires in COVID-19. The protocol was immunoSEQ multiplex PCR, while the TCRdb copy is restricted to in-frame clones and leaves out a portion. The sample lists approximately 100,000 clones, more than 75% occurring once. The sequenced sample consisted of peripheral blood. The receptors were gathered from a man in his fifties or sixties with acute or convalescent COVID-19.

This clone was recorded only once. The V and J genes are TRBV10-2 and TRBJ2-1; TRBD2 agrees at 10 bases. There are 15 residues in the CDR3. The trim removed 6 bases at V and 4 bases at J, leaving 6 bases unmatched. Per the germline V gene, CDR1 is WSHSY and CDR2 is SAAADI. For the CDR3, the DNA is TGCGCCAGCAGCTCTACTAGCGGGGTTTACAATGAGCAGTTCTTC. Protein product: CASSSTSGVYNEQFF.

This chain links TRBV5-6 with TRBJ2-7, with 8 bases matching TRBD2. Unmatched junction bases numbered 5, after V lost 0 bases and J lost 3 bases. The CDR3 loop spans 15 amino acids. The germline V gene has CDR1 SGHDT and CDR2 YYEEEE. CDR3 region: CASSLDSGSGYEQYF. The CDR3 bases are TGTGCCAGCAGCTTGGACAGCGGGAGCGGCTACGAGCAGTACTTC.

The genes are TRBV5-5 and TRBJ1-3; D uncertain. This CDR3 comprises 14 residues. CDR1 is SGHKS and CDR2 is YYEKEE in the germline V gene (reference sequence). Trimming removed 4 bases from V and 2 bases from J, with 10 bases in between. CDR3 DNA: TGTGCCAGCAGCCCCGCGGTGCCTGGAAACACCATATATTTT. As protein: CASSPAVPGNTIYF.

Only one count was recorded for this clone. The gene calls are TRBV7-9 and TRBJ2-7; weak D call: TRBD1 (6 bases). CDR3 length: 13 residues. V gave up 2 bases and J gave up 7 bases, with 12 bases separating them. In germline, CDR1 is SEHNR, CDR2 FQNEAQ (reference sequence). The CDR3 coding sequence is TGTGCCAGCAGCTTAAAACGAGGACAGGAGCAGTACTTC. This translates into CASSLKRGQEQYF.

V usage is TRBV18 and J usage is TRBJ2-7, with TRBD1 matching over 9 bases. The germline CDR1 and CDR2 sequences are KGHSH and LQKENI. The CDR3 has 15 residues. Trimming at V came to 3 bases and at J to 1 base, leaving 4 bases not matched to a gene. The CDR3 DNA follows: TGTGCCAGCTCACCGGGACAGGGAACGTCCTACGAGCAGTACTTC. Translating it yields CASSPGQGTSYEQYF.

The chain carries TRBV4-1 and TRBJ2-7, with TRBD1 matching over 8 bases. From germline, CDR1 is MGHRA and CDR2 YSYEKL. The CDR3 loop spans 16 amino acids. The V gene end was trimmed by 4 bases and the J gene end by 3 bases; junction bases not matched to a gene: 11. The CDR3 loop reads CASSRDSRDRIYEQYF. CDR3 DNA sequence: TGCGCCAGCAGCCGAGACAGTCGGGACAGGATCTACGAGCAGTACTTC.

This chain links TRBV6-1 with TRBJ1-5; 8 nucleotides align to TRBD1. CDR1 MNHNS and CDR2 SASEGT come from the germline V gene. The CDR3 is made up of 16 amino acids. The junction had 5 bases not matched to a gene; V was cut back by 4 bases and J by 0 bases. The DNA of the CDR3 is TGTGCCAGCAGTGGAGGACAGGGCCGTAGCAATCAGCCCCAGCATTTT. Translation: CASSGGQGRSNQPQHF.

The chain links TRBV18 to TRBJ2-7; 9 bases are a match to TRBD1. CDR1 is KGHSH, CDR2 LQKENI, per germline. Losses at the gene ends were 8 bases for V and 6 bases for J; bases not matched to a gene: 8. CDR3 length equals 13 residues. The CDR3, as DNA: TGTGCCAGCCTTCAGGACAGGGGCGGCGAGCAGTACTTC. Protein product: CASLQDRGGEQYF.

The chain links TRBV3-1 (or the pseudogene TRBV3-2) to TRBJ1-2, with 10 bases lining up with TRBD1. Trimming removed 4 bases from V and 1 base from J; junction bases left unmatched: 3. The CDR3 has 15 amino acids. From germline, CDR1 is LGHDT and CDR2 YNNKEL (reference sequence). The CDR3 nucleotides are TGTGCCAGCAGCCCCCGGACAGGGGGTAACTATGGCTACACCTTC. Its protein is CASSPRTGGNYGYTF.

This rearrangement joins TRBV5-1 to TRBJ1-2, with 10 positions matching TRBD1. With 7 bases clipped from V and 6 bases from J, the junction kept 0 bases outside the gene matches. CDR1 is SGHRS and CDR2 is YFSETQ in the germline V gene. This CDR3 is 11 amino acids long. CDR3 in amino acids: CASGTGDGYTF. DNA for the CDR3: TGCGCCAGCGGGACAGGGGATGGCTACACCTTC.

The chain couples TRBV12-5 to TRBJ2-3; D is unclear. V lost 1 base to trimming and J lost 4 bases, with 12 bases between them. This CDR3 is 15 amino acids long. CDR1 is LGHNT and CDR2 is FRNRAP in the germline V gene. The CDR3 region is CASGLAYSSPDTQYF. The CDR3 DNA follows: TGTGCTAGTGGTTTGGCTTACAGTTCCCCAGATACGCAGTATTTT.

V usage is TRBV5-4 and J usage is TRBJ1-2; D unresolved. The CDR3 is 14 amino acids. Germline V gives CDR1 SGHNT, CDR2 YYREEE (reference sequence). With 0 bases removed from V and 2 bases from J, the gap between germline ends came to 8 bases. CDR3 nucleotides: TGTGCCAGCAGCTTGGGATCGGAGAACTATGGCTACACCTTC. It codes for CASSLGSENYGYTF.

V usage is TRBV5-6 and J usage is TRBJ2-7; weak D call: TRBD1 (5 bases). V gave up 1 base and J gave up 3 bases, with 5 bases separating them. The CDR3 loop spans 12 amino acids. In germline, CDR1 is SGHDT, CDR2 YYEEEE. Here the CDR3 reads CASSLQGYEQYF. CDR3 in DNA: TGTGCCAGCAGCTTGCAGGGCTACGAGCAGTACTTC.

The genes are TRBV6-5 and TRBJ2-1, with TRBD2 identical over 10 bases. This CDR3 spans 14 amino acids. The J segment lost 9 bases and the V segment lost 5 bases, leaving 7 bases of the junction unmatched. Germline V gene data show CDR1 as MNHEY and CDR2 as SVGAGI. CDR3 loop: CASSLRLAGSEQFF. In nucleotides, the CDR3 is TGTGCCAGCAGTCTTAGACTAGCGGGTAGTGAGCAGTTCTTC.

The chain combines TRBV6-1 with TRBJ1-1, with TRBD1 identical over 8 bases. Losses at the gene ends were 2 bases for V and 5 bases for J; bases not matched to a gene: 7. The V gene's germline CDR1 is MNHNS and CDR2 SASEGT. This CDR3 is 15 amino acids long. As DNA, the CDR3 is TGTGCCAGCAGTGAAAGTCGACAGGGGTTAACTGAAGCTTTCTTT. Translating gives CASSESRQGLTEAFF.

V is TRBV29-1 and J is TRBJ1-2; weak D call: TRBD1 (6 bases). The CDR3 is 14 amino acids. V lost 2 bases and J 7 bases, leaving 17 bases between the germline ends. In germline, CDR1 is SQVTM, CDR2 ANQGSEA. CDR3 in amino acids: CSVERQGTTFGYTF. In nucleotides, the CDR3 is TGCAGCGTTGAACGTCAGGGGACCACTTTTGGCTACACCTTC. Together with reference TRBV29-1 and TRBJ1-2, the CDR3 gives the full variable domain: SAVISQKPSRDICQRGTSLTIQCQVDSQVTMMFWYRQQPGQSLTLIATANQGSEATYESGFVIDKFPISRPNLTFSTLTVSNMSPEDSSIYLCSVERQGTTFGYTFGSGTRLTVV.

The J gene is TRBJ1-4, the V gene TRBV11-2, with 10 bases identical to TRBD1. The V segment lost 3 bases and the J segment 7 bases; nucleotides outside the gene matches: 5. CDR1 is SGHAT and CDR2 is FQNNGV in the germline V gene. There are 15 residues in the CDR3. CDR3 residues: CASSLGDRGSEKLFF. The CDR3 DNA reads as TGTGCCAGCAGCTTGGGGGACAGGGGTAGTGAAAAACTGTTTTTT.

This clone was counted only a few times. The chain couples TRBV7-2 to TRBJ2-3, with 16 bases fitting TRBD2. The germline V gene has CDR1 SGHTA and CDR2 FQGNSA. CDR3 length: 18 amino acids. Trimming removed 4 bases from V and 4 bases from J; junction bases left unmatched: 8. CDR3 bases: TGTGCCAGCAGCTCCCTGGAGGGACTAGCGGGAGGGGCAGATACGCAGTATTTT. It translates to CASSSLEGLAGGADTQYF.

The chain carries TRBV4-1 and TRBJ2-1; D may be TRBD2 (6 bases). Germline V gene data show CDR1 as MGHRA and CDR2 as YSYEKL. The CDR3 consists of 15 residues. V was shortened by 4 bases and J by 3 bases, with 13 bases between the two germline ends. As DNA, the CDR3 is TGCGCCAGCAGCCCGGGGACTGGGAACTACAATGAGCAGTTCTTC. This gives the protein CASSPGTGNYNEQFF.

The chain carries TRBV27 and TRBJ2-3, with TRBD2 matching over 7 bases. The V segment lost 0 bases and the J segment 5 bases; nucleotides outside the gene matches: 5. The germline CDR1 and CDR2 sequences are MNHEY and SMNVEV (reference sequence). This CDR3 comprises 15 residues. The CDR3 DNA reads as TGTGCCAGCAGTTTATCGGCGGGAGTAGGAGATACGCAGTATTTT. It translates to CASSLSAGVGDTQYF.

The V gene is TRBV5-1, the J gene TRBJ2-3; D is possibly TRBD2 (6 bases). V was cut by 5 bases and J by 5 bases, with 12 bases left in between. This CDR3 contains 13 residues. Germline CDR1 and CDR2: SGHRS and YFSETQ. The CDR3 DNA follows: TGCGCCAGCAGGCCCGGGACTCGAGATACGCAGTATTTT. The encoded protein is CASRPGTRDTQYF.

V is TRBV5-1 and J is TRBJ1-3; D possibly corresponds to TRBD1 (6 bases). V gave up 4 bases and J gave up 0 bases, with 8 bases separating them. In germline, CDR1 is SGHRS, CDR2 YFSETQ. CDR3 length equals 14 residues. CDR3 sequence reads: CASSPRGSGNTIYF. The CDR3 DNA sequence: TGCGCCAGCAGCCCCAGGGGCTCTGGAAACACCATATATTTT.